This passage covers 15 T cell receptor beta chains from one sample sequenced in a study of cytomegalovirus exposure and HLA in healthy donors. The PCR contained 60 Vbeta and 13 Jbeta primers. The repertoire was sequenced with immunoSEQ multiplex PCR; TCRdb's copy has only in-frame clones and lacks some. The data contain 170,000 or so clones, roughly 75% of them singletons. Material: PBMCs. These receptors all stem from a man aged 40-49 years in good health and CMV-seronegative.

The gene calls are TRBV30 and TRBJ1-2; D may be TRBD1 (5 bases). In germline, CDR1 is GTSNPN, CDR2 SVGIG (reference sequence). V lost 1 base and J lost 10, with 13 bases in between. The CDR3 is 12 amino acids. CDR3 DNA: TGTGCCTGGAGTGCGGTCCAGGGATTCTACACCTTC. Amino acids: CAWSAVQGFYTF.

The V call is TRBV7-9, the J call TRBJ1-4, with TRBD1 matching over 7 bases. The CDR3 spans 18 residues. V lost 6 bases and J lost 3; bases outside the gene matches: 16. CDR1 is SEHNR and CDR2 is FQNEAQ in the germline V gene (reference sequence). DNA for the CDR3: TGTGCCAGCAGACCCTCTACAGGGGCCGGTACATCTAATGAAAAACTGTTTTTT. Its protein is CASRPSTGAGTSNEKLFF.

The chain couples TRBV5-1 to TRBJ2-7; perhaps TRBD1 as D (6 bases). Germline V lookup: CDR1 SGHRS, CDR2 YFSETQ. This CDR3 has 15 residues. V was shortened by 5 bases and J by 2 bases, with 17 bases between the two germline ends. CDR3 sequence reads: CASRRTDGRTYEQYF. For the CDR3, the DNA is TGCGCCAGCAGACGGACAGACGGTAGAACCTACGAGCAGTACTTC.

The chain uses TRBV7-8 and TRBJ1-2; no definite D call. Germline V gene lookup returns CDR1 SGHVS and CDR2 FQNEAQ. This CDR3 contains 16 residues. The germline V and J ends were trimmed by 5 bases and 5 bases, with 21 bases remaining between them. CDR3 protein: CASSPRVSAPLYGYTF. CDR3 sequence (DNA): TGTGCCAGCAGCCCGCGAGTCAGCGCCCCCCTTTATGGCTACACCTTC.

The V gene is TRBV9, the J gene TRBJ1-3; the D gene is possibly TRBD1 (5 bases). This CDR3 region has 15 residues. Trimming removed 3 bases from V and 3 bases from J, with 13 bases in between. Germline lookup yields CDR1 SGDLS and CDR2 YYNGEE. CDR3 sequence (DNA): TGTGCCAGCAGCGGATTCGGGGGGGGTGGAAACACCATATATTTT. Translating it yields CASSGFGGGGNTIYF. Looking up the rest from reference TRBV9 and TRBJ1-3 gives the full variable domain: DSGVTQTPKHLITATGQRVTLRCSPRSGDLSVYWYQQSLDQGLQFLIQYYNGEERAKGNILERFSAQQFPDLHSELNLSSLELGDSALYFCASSGFGGGGNTIYFGEGSWLTVV.

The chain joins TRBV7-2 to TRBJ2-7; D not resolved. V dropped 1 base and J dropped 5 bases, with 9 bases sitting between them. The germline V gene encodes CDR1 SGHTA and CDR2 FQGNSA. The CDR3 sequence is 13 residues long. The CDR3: CASSLVQFHEQYF. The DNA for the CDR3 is TGTGCCAGCAGCTTAGTACAGTTCCACGAGCAGTACTTC.

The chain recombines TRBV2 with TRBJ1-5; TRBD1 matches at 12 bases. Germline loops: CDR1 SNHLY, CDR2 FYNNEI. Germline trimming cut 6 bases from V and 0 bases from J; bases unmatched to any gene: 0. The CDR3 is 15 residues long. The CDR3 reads CASRGQGASNQPQHF. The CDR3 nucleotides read TGTGCCAGCAGGGGACAGGGGGCTAGCAATCAGCCCCAGCATTTT.

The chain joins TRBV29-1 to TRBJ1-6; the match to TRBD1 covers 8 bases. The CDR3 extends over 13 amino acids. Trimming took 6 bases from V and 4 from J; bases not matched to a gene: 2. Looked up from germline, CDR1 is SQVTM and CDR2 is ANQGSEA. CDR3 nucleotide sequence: TGCAGCGTCGGACAGGGTTATAATTCACCCCTCCACTTT. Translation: CSVGQGYNSPLHF.

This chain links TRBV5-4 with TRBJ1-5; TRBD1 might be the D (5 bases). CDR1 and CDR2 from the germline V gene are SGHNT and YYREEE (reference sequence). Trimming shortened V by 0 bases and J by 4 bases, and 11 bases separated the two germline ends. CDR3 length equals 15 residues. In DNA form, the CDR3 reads TGTGCCAGCAGCTTGGGGGTCGGGGGAAATCAGCCCCAGCATTTT. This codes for CASSLGVGGNQPQHF. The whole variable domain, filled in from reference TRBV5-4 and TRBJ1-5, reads ETGVTQSPTHLIKTRGQQVTLRCSSQSGHNTVSWYQQALGQGPQFIFQYYREEENGRGNFPPRFSGLQFPNYSSELNVNALELDDSALYLCASSLGVGGNQPQHFGDGTRLSIL.

CDR3 residues: CASSPGRVMNTEAFF. The CDR3, as DNA: TGCGCCAGCAGCCCAGGGCGAGTTATGAACACTGAAGCTTTCTTT. J is TRBJ1-1 and V is TRBV4-3, with D possibly being TRBD1 (5 bases). CDR1 and CDR2 (germline): LGHNA, YSLEER. V gave up 4 bases and J gave up 0 bases, with 12 bases separating them. The CDR3 has 15 residues.

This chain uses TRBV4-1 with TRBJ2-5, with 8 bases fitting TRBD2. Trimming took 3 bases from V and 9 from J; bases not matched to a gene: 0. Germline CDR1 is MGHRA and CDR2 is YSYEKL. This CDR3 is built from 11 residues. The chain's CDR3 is CASSQRGAQYF. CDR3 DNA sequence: TGCGCCAGCAGCCAGCGGGGGGCCCAGTACTTC.

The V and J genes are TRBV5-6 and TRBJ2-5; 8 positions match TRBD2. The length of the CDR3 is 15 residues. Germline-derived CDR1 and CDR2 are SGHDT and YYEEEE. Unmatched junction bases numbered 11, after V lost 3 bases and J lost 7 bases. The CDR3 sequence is CASSSPIIGGGTQYF. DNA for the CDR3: TGTGCCAGCAGCTCCCCAATTATCGGGGGGGGGACCCAGTACTTC.

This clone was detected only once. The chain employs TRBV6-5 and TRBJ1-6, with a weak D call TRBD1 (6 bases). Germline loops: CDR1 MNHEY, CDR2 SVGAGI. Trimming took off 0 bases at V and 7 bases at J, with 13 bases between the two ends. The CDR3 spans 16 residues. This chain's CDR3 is CASSYSDSRLNSPLHF. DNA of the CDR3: TGTGCCAGCAGTTACTCGGACAGTCGCTTAAATTCACCCCTCCACTTT.

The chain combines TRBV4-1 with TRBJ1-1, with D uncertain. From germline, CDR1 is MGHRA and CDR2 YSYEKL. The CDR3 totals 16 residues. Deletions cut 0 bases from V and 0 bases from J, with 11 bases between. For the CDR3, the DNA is TGCGCCAGCAGCCAAGAATGGCGAGACTTGAACACTGAAGCTTTCTTT. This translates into CASSQEWRDLNTEAFF.

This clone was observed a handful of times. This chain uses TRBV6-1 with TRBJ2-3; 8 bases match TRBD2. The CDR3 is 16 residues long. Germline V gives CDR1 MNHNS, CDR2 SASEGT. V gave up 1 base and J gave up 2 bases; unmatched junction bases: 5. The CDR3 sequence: CASSEGRGGNTDTQYF. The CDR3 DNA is TGTGCCAGCAGTGAAGGCCGGGGGGGTAACACAGATACGCAGTATTTT.